A selection of T cell receptor beta chains follows, all from one sample in a study of blood T cell repertoires in COVID-19. Sequencing used immunoSEQ multiplex PCR; TCRdb keeps in-frame clones, though not all of them. The repertoire has 150,000 to 200,000 clones, roughly four fifths of them found once; the top ten carry roughly 11%. Input material: peripheral blood. All receptors derive from a human donor in a cohort sampled during active COVID-19. CDR3s include the opening cysteine and the closing phenylalanine or tryptophan. A D gene is named only where the DNA matches it firmly. Only part of the rows carry a size: once, few, many, or a class if the clone is expanded.

d_call	v_call	j_call	clone_size	cdr3_nt	cdr3_aa
TRBD1	TRBV2	TRBJ2-5	-	TGTGCCAGCAGTGAAGGGGGACAGGGTAAAGAGACCCAGTACTTC	CASSEGGQGKETQYF
-	TRBV2	TRBJ1-1	-	TGTGCCAGTTGGCCGGGGGGGTTGGGCACTGAAGCTTTCTTT	CASWPGGLGTEAFF
TRBD1	TRBV7-9	TRBJ2-1	once	TGTGCCAGCAGCCACCCGGGACAGGAGCAGTTCTTC	CASSHPGQEQFF
-	TRBV30	TRBJ1-6	-	TGTGCCTGGAGGTCCGGACAGAGCTCCTATAATTCACCCCTCCACTTT	CAWRSGQSSYNSPLHF
-	TRBV4-3	TRBJ1-5	-	TGCGCCAGCAGCCAAGATCAAGGGGTGGGCAATCAGCCCCAGCATTTT	CASSQDQGVGNQPQHF
-	TRBV19	TRBJ1-2	-	TGTGCCAGTAGTATTCCCGGGGGAGGGGGAAGATTTGGCTACACCTTC	CASSIPGGGGRFGYTF
TRBD1	TRBV5-6	TRBJ2-7	-	TGTGCCAGCGCCCGGGACAGGGGAAACGAGCAGTACTTC	CASARDRGNEQYF
TRBD2	TRBV11-2	TRBJ2-7	many	TGTGCCAGCAGGGGGCTAGCGGGAGGGAATGAGCAGTACTTC	CASRGLAGGNEQYF
TRBD2	TRBV9	TRBJ2-2	-	TGTGCCAGCAGCGTAGACAGCGGGAGGAACACCGGGGAGCTGTTTTTT	CASSVDSGRNTGELFF
TRBD2	TRBV10-2	TRBJ2-7	-	TGCGCCAGCAGTGACTTCCAGGGACTAGCACACGAGCAGTACTTC	CASSDFQGLAHEQYF
TRBD2	TRBV2	TRBJ2-3	few	TGTGCCAGCCGACTAGCGGGAGATACGCAGTATTTT	CASRLAGDTQYF
-	TRBV19	TRBJ1-3	-	TGTGCCAGTGATGACAGACGGTCTACCATATATTTT	CASDDRRSTIYF
TRBD1	TRBV7-8	TRBJ1-2	-	TGTGCCAGCAGCTTAGCGACAGGGGGCAGGGGCTACACCTTC	CASSLATGGRGYTF
-	TRBV5-6	TRBJ1-1	-	TGTGCCAGCAGCTTGAGGAACAGCCACACTGAAGCTTTCTTT	CASSLRNSHTEAFF
TRBD2	TRBV6-6	TRBJ2-1	-	TGTGCCAGCAGTTACGAGATTAGCGGGGTCTACAATGAGCAGTTCTTC	CASSYEISGVYNEQFF
TRBD1	TRBV6-1	TRBJ1-5	-	TGTGCCAGCAGTGACCGGGGACAGGGGGCTTATCAGCCCCAGCATTTT	CASSDRGQGAYQPQHF
-	TRBV9	TRBJ2-1	once	TGTGCCAGCAGCCCCAGACTAGAGAGCAATGAGCAGTTCTTC	CASSPRLESNEQFF
TRBD1	TRBV7-2	TRBJ2-1	-	TGTGCCAGCAGCTCCACAGGGGACCCACGGTACAATGAGCAGTTCTTC	CASSSTGDPRYNEQFF
TRBD2	TRBV7-8	TRBJ2-1	few	TGTGCCAGCAGTACAGCGGGATCCTACAATGAGCAGTTCTTC	CASSTAGSYNEQFF
TRBD2	TRBV7-9	TRBJ2-2	-	TGTGCCAGCAGATCCCCCGGGACTAGTGCGGGGGAGCTGTTTTTT	CASRSPGTSAGELFF
-	TRBV19	TRBJ1-1	-	TGTGCCAGTAGTATAGATGACCAGGCGGAAGCTTTCTTT	CASSIDDQAEAFF
TRBD1	TRBV11-3	TRBJ2-7	few	TGTGCCAGCAGCTCGGGACAGTTCGACGAGCAGTACTTC	CASSSGQFDEQYF
-	TRBV6-5	TRBJ1-2	-	TGTGCCAGCGGGCTCCCTGGGGGGGAGGAAGGCTACACCTTC	CASGLPGGEEGYTF
TRBD1	TRBV7-9	TRBJ1-2	-	TGTGCCAGCAGCATGACAGGGGGCGCCGAAACGTTTGGCTACACCTTC	CASSMTGGAETFGYTF
TRBD1	TRBV11-3	TRBJ2-1	few	TGTGCCAGCAGTACCGGGACAGACTCTTACAATGAGCAGTTCTTC	CASSTGTDSYNEQFF
TRBD2	TRBV7-9	TRBJ2-7	-	TGTGCCAGCAGCTTAGAGGCTAGCGGGGCCCACGAGCAGTACTTC	CASSLEASGAHEQYF
-	TRBV7-6	TRBJ1-1	-	TGTGCCAGCAGCCGCGTGGAGTATCAAGACACTGAAGCTTTCTTT	CASSRVEYQDTEAFF
TRBD2	TRBV27	TRBJ2-7	-	TGTGCCAGCAGTTCACTAGCGGGTTCCTTCTCCTACGAGCAGTACTTC	CASSSLAGSFSYEQYF
TRBD1	TRBV30	TRBJ1-2	-	TGTGCCTGGAGCCGGGACAGGGGGGGGAAAGGCTACACCTTC	CAWSRDRGGKGYTF
TRBD2	TRBV7-9	TRBJ2-5	-	TGTGCCAGCAGCTTTGGACTAGCGGTCCAAGAGACCCAGTACTTC	CASSFGLAVQETQYF
-	TRBV2	TRBJ2-3	-	TGTGCCAGCAGTGCGACAGTGACAAATACGCAGTATTTT	CASSATVTNTQYF
-	TRBV6-5	TRBJ2-2	-	TGTGCCAGCAGGAGGGGGAGGGGGTCAACCGGGGAGCTGTTTTTT	CASRRGRGSTGELFF
-	TRBV2	TRBJ1-3	-	TGTGCCAGCAGTGCCGAGGGCCTCTCTGGAAACACCATATATTTT	CASSAEGLSGNTIYF
TRBD2	TRBV25-1	TRBJ2-7	-	TGTGCCAGCCTTCGCACTAGCGGCCCCTACGAGCAGTACTTC	CASLRTSGPYEQYF
TRBD1	TRBV18	TRBJ1-6	-	TGTGCCAGCTCAATACAGGGGAATGCGAATTCACCCCTCCACTTT	CASSIQGNANSPLHF
TRBD1	TRBV12-5	TRBJ2-7	-	TGTGCTAGTGGTTTGGTACCGGGACAGGGAGATTACGAGCAGTACTTC	CASGLVPGQGDYEQYF
-	TRBV3-1/TRBV3-2	TRBJ2-1	once	TGTGCCAGCAGCCAAGATTCCGGGGATAACCACAATGAGCAGTTCTTC	CASSQDSGDNHNEQFF
TRBD1	TRBV7-2	TRBJ1-2	-	TGTGCCAGCAGCTTAGGCCCGGGACAGAACTATGGCTACACCTTC	CASSLGPGQNYGYTF
TRBD1	TRBV4-1	TRBJ2-7	-	TGCGCCAGCAGCCAAGATCAAGGGACAGCGAACTACGAGCAGTACTTC	CASSQDQGTANYEQYF
-	TRBV3-1/TRBV3-2	TRBJ2-1	-	TGTGCCAGCAGCGTCTCCCTTGTGTATGAGCAGTTCTTC	CASSVSLVYEQFF
TRBD1	TRBV4-3	TRBJ2-1	once	TGCGCCAGCTCCCCATCAGACAGGGGCCCCCAGCAATACAATGAGCAGTTCTTC	CASSPSDRGPQQYNEQFF
TRBD1	TRBV9	TRBJ2-7	-	TGTGCCAGCAGCGCGCAGCTCCCGGGACAGGGTTCCGAGCAGTACTTC	CASSAQLPGQGSEQYF
TRBD1	TRBV5-1	TRBJ2-1	-	TGCGCCAGCAGCTGGGGACAGGAGTACAATGAGCAGTTCTTC	CASSWGQEYNEQFF
-	TRBV19	TRBJ1-5	-	TGTGCCAGTAGTATAGCTCTCGCGGATCAGCCCCAGCATTTT	CASSIALADQPQHF
-	TRBV7-9	TRBJ2-2	-	TGTGCCAGCAACAATGACCCCAGGGGGGAGCTGTTTTTT	CASNNDPRGELFF
TRBD1	TRBV20-1	TRBJ1-2	once	TGCAGTGCTTGTCAGGGGGGTTGCACCTTC	CSACQGGCTF
TRBD1	TRBV18	TRBJ1-6	few	TGTGCCAGCTCACCACCGACCCCGTGGACAGGGGGTATAGATAATTCACCCCTCCACTTT	CASSPPTPWTGGIDNSPLHF
-	TRBV21-1	TRBJ2-3	-	TGTGCCAGCAGGGACAGCTTATCCACAGATACGCAGTATTTT	CASRDSLSTDTQYF
TRBD2	TRBV27	TRBJ2-5	-	TGTGCCAGCAGTTTATTCCCCGGGCCTAGCGGGGGTCAAGAGACCCAGTACTTC	CASSLFPGPSGGQETQYF
TRBD1	TRBV19	TRBJ1-3	few	TGTGCCAGTAGCGACAGGGGCTCTGGAAACACCATATATTTT	CASSDRGSGNTIYF
TRBD1	TRBV7-2	TRBJ2-7	-	TGTGCCAGCAGCTTAGAGACAGGGATCGGCGAGCAGTACTTC	CASSLETGIGEQYF
TRBD1	TRBV7-3	TRBJ1-5	few	TGTGCCAGCAGCTTAACAGGGGGCGCAAATCAGCCCCAGCATTTT	CASSLTGGANQPQHF
TRBD2	TRBV7-7	TRBJ2-7	-	TGTGCTAGCAGCTTGAGGACTAGCGGGAGGACCCCCTACGAGCAGTACTTC	CASSLRTSGRTPYEQYF
TRBD1	TRBV11-2	TRBJ2-3	-	TGTGCCAGCAGCAGGGACAGGGGGCGTGATACGCAGTATTTT	CASSRDRGRDTQYF
TRBD1	TRBV28	TRBJ2-1	-	TGTGCCAGCAGTTTAGAAAGGACAGGGGATGAGCAGTTCTTC	CASSLERTGDEQFF